This T cell receptor (beta chain) derives from a study of graft-versus-host responses after intestinal transplantation. Study overall: Isolated intestinal, liver-intestinal, or multivisceral transplants were what recipients had. Tacrolimus and steroids were given for 2 to 4 years to all recipients after anti-thymocyte globulin induction.

As for this clone: Its specificity is not known.

Clones were sequenced by immunoSEQ multiplex PCR, and TCRdb holds only the in-frame ones, with some missing. The table has 99,000 or so clones, around 86% seen once. The study, taken as a whole, reports: Peak circulating GvH clone levels tracked with early post-transplant HvG declines. GvH clones occurred in recipient marrow; some first appeared in ileum or blood.

Germline V CDR1 and CDR2: MNHNS, SASEGT. Deletions cut 2 bases from V and 8 bases from J, with 21 bases between. The length of the CDR3 is 17 residues. The TCR comes from a human patient who received an intestinal transplant, so some T cells may come from the graft donor. The sample was PBMCs, taken 255 days after intestinal transplant. V is TRBV6-1 and J is TRBJ1-4; D is possibly TRBD1 (5 bases). CDR3 in amino acids: CASSEKGLQALGEKLFF. The CDR3 DNA reads as TGTGCCAGCAGTGAAAAAGGCCTACAGGCTCTTGGGGAAAAACTGTTTTTT.